This T cell receptor (beta chain) was sequenced for a study of blood T cell repertoires in COVID-19. Background on the study: Samples taken during acute and convalescent COVID-19 were collected in the United States, Italy and Spain. PBMCs, B-cell-depleted T cells, or T cells were the source of the cDNA or gDNA that made up the material.

In the original workflow: From reference gene primer amplification, estimates of nucleated cell counts were derived. Profiled with immunoSEQ multiplex PCR; TCRdb holds only in-frame clones, not every one. V, J and clone size are taken as reported in that table, and D and trimming were inferred from the DNA itself. The sample comprises about 240,000 clones, approximately 78% of which are singletons, and over 10% rests with the top ten. The CDR3 length is 15 residues. The V gene's germline CDR1 is SGHTA and CDR2 FQGNSA. V lost 4 bases and J lost 10; bases outside the gene matches: 8. The V gene is TRBV7-2, the J gene TRBJ1-6, with 9 nucleotides matching TRBD1. This TCR derives from an older woman with active or convalescent COVID-19. Sequenced input: peripheral blood. CDR3 in DNA: TGTGCCAGCAGCTCTGGGACAGGGTCGGCATCACCCCTCCACTTT. Protein product: CASSSGTGSASPLHF.